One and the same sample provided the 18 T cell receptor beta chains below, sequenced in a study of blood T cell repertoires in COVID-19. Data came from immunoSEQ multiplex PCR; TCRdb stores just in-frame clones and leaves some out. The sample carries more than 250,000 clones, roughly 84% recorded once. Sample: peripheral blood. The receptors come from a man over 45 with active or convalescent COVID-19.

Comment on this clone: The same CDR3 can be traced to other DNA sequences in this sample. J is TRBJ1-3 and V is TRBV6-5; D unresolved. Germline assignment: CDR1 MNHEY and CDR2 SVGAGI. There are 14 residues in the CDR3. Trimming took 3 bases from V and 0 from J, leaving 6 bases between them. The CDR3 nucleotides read TGTGCCAGCAGTTATAGTTCCTCTGGAAACACCATATATTTT. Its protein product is CASSYSSSGNTIYF.

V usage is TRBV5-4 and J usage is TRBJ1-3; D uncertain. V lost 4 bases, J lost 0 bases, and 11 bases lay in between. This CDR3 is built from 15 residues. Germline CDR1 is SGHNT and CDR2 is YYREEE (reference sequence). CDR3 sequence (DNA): TGTGCCAGCAGCCTTCCGCCGGGCTCTGGAAACACCATATATTTT. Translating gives CASSLPPGSGNTIYF. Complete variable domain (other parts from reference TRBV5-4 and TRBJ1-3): ETGVTQSPTHLIKTRGQQVTLRCSSQSGHNTVSWYQQALGQGPQFIFQYYREEENGRGNFPPRFSGLQFPNYSSELNVNALELDDSALYLCASSLPPGSGNTIYFGEGSWLTVV.

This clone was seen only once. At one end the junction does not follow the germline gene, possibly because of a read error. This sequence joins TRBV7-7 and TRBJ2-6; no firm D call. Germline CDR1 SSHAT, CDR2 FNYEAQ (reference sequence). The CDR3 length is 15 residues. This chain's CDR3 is CASRATLDGANVLTF. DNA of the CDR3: TGTGCTAGCAGAGCGACTCTTGATGGGGCCAACGTCCTGACTTTC.

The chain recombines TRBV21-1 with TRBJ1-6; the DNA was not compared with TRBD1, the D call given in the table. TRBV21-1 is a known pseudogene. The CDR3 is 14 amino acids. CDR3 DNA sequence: TGTGCCAGCAGATTTAGACATCATAATTCACCCCTCCACTTT. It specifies CASRFRHHNSPLHF.

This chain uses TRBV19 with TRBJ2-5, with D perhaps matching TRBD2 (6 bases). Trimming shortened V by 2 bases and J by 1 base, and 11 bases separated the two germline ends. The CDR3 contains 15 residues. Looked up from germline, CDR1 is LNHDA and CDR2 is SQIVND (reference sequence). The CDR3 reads CASSITRDAQETQYF. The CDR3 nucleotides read TGTGCCAGTAGTATAACGCGGGACGCCCAAGAGACCCAGTACTTC.

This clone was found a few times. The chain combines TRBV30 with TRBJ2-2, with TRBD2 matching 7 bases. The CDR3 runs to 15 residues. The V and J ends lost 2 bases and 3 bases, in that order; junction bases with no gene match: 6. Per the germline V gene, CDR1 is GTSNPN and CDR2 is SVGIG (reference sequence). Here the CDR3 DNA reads TGTGCCTGGAGTCGGGGGGAGGGAGACACCGGGGAGCTGTTTTTT. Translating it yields CAWSRGEGDTGELFF.

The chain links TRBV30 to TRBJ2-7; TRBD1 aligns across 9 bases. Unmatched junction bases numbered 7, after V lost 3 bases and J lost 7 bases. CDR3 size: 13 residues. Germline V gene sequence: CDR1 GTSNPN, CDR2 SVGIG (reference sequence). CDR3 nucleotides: TGTGCCTGGAGGGACAGGGGCTTATGGGAGCAGTACTTC. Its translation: CAWRDRGLWEQYF.

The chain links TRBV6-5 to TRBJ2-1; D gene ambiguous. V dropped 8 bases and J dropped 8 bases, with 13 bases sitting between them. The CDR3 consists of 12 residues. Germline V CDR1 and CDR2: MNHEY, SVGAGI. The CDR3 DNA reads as TGTGCCAGCGGGCAGGAAGTCGATGAGCAGTTCTTC. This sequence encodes CASGQEVDEQFF.

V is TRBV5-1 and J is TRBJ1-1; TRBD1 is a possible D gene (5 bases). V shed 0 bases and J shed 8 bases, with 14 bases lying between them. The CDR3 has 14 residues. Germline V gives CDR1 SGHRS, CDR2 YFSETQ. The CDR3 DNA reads TGCGCCAGCAGCTTGGATCCGGGGGAGGTGGAAGCTTTCTTT. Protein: CASSLDPGEVEAFF.

The CDR3 sequence is CASSLGAGGSTNEKLFF. The CDR3 DNA sequence: TGTGCCAGCAGCTTGGGCGCAGGGGGCTCAACTAATGAAAAACTGTTTTTT. J is TRBJ1-4 and V is TRBV5-5; 8 nucleotides align to TRBD1. The V gene end was trimmed by 0 bases and the J gene end by 0 bases; junction bases not matched to a gene: 4. The CDR3 consists of 17 residues. Germline assignment: CDR1 SGHKS and CDR2 YYEKEE (reference sequence).

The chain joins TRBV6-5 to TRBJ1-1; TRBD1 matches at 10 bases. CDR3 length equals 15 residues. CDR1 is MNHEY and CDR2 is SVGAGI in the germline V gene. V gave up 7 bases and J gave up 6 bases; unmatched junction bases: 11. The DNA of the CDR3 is TGTGCCAGCACCACCCATGGACAGGGGGTAGCTGAAGCTTTCTTT. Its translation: CASTTHGQGVAEAFF.

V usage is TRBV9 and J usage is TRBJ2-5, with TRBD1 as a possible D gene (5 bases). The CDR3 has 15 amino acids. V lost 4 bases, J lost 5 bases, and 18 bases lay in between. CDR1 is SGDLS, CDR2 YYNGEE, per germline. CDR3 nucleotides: TGTGCCAGCAGCAATGGGCAGGGAAGTGGGGAGACCCAGTACTTC. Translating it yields CASSNGQGSGETQYF. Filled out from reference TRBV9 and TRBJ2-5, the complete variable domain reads DSGVTQTPKHLITATGQRVTLRCSPRSGDLSVYWYQQSLDQGLQFLIQYYNGEERAKGNILERFSAQQFPDLHSELNLSSLELGDSALYFCASSNGQGSGETQYFGPGTRLLVL.

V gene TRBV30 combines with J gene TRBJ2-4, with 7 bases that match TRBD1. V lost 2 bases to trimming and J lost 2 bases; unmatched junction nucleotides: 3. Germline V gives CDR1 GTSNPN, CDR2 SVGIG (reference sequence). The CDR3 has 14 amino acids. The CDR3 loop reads CAWSMGQSKNIQYF. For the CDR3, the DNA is TGTGCCTGGAGTATGGGACAGTCCAAAAACATTCAGTACTTC.

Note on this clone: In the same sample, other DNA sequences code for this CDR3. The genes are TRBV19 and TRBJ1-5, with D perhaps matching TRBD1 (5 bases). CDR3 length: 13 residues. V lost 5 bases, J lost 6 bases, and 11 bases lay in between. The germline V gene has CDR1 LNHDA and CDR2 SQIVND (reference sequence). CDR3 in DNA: TGTGCCAGTAGTCCGGGGGGGGGTCAGCCCCAGCATTTT. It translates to CASSPGGGQPQHF. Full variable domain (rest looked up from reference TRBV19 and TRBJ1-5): DGGITQSPKYLFRKEGQNVTLSCEQNLNHDAMYWYRQDPGQGLRLIYYSQIVNDFQKGDIAEGYSVSREKKESFPLTVTSAQKNPTAFYLCASSPGGGQPQHFGDGTRLSIL.

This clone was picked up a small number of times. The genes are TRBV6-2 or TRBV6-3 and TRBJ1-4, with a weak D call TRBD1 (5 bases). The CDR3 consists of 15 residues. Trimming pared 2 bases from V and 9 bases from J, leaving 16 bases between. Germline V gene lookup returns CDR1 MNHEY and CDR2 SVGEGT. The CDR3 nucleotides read TGTGCCAGCAGTTACGAGGCGGACCGGGGGAAAAAACTGTTTTTT. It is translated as CASSYEADRGKKLFF.

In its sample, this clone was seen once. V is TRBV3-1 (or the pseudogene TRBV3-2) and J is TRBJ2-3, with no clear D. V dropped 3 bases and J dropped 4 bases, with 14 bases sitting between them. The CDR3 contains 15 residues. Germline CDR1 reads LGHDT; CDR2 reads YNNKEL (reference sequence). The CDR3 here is CASSQPLGVADTQYF. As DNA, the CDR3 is TGTGCCAGCAGCCAGCCTCTAGGAGTAGCAGATACGCAGTATTTT.

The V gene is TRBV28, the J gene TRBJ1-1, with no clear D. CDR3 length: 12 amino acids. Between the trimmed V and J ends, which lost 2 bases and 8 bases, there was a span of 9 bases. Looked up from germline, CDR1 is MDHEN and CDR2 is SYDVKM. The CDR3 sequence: CASSLRRWEAFF. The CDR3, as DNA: TGTGCCAGCAGTTTAAGGAGGTGGGAAGCTTTCTTT.

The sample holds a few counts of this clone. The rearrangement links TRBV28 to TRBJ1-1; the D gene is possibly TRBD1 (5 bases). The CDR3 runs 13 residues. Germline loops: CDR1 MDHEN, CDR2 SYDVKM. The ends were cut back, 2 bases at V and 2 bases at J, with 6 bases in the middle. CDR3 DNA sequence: TGTGCCAGCAGTTTAGGGACTAACACTGAAGCTTTCTTT. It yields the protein CASSLGTNTEAFF.